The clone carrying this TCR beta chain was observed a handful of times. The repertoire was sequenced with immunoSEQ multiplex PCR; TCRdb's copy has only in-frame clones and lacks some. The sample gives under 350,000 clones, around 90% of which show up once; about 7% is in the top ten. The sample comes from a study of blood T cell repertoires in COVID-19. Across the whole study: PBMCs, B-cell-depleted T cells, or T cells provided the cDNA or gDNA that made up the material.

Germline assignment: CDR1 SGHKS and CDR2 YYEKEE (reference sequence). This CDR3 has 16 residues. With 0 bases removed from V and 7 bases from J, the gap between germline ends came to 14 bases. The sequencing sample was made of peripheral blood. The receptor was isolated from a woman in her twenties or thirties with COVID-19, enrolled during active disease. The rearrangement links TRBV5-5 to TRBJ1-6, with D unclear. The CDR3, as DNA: TGTGCCAGCAGCTTGGGCCCGGGAGGATGGAATTCACCCCTCCACTTT. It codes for CASSLGPGGWNSPLHF.